A single TCR beta chain is shown here with its context. Its antigen remains unidentified. Sequenced by immunoSEQ multiplex PCR; TCRdb stores in-frame clones only, minus some. The sample lists approximately 190,000 clones, 60% to 80% occurring once. This sample is part of a study of cytotoxic CD8 clonotypes in ibrutinib-treated CLL. Study-level findings and limits: Public clonotypes, rarely seen, contracted or held steady on treatment. For progressing versus sustained-remission patients, sampling times were not the same.

Unmatched junction bases numbered 9, after V lost 0 bases and J lost 3 bases. There are 17 residues in the CDR3. Per the germline V gene, CDR1 is WNHNN and CDR2 is SYGVQD (reference sequence). The gene calls are TRBV10-1 and TRBJ2-7, with TRBD2 matching 9 bases. The sequence was collected from a human donor with chronic lymphocytic leukemia. The sequencing used PBMCs, collected after 12 months of ibrutinib treatment. CDR3 bases: TGCGCCAGCAGTGAGTCGAGACTAGCGGAGGGGGACTACGAGCAGTACTTC. Its translation is CASSESRLAEGDYEQYF.